Sequencing of this T cell receptor (beta chain) was carried out in a study of blood T cell repertoires in COVID-19 (dated by TCRdb to the early 2020s). Study-wide context: Samples covering the acute and convalescent phases of COVID-19 were provided by collaborators in the United States, Italy and Spain. The prospective study material was composed of cDNA or gDNA derived from T cells, B-cell-depleted T cells, or PBMCs. The dataset comprised deeply sampled blood TCRbeta repertoires from subjects exposed to, actively infected with, or recovered from COVID-19. The repertoires were made available in a free public database intended to serve as a resource for research on the immune response to SARS-CoV-2. The samples were drawn from the first 160 participants of the ongoing ImmuneRACE study and from over 950 subjects provided by 6 global collaborators. The sample metadata nearly always contained a de-identified subject ID, COVID-19 status, age in years and sex. HLA class I and class II types, where available, came from metadata supplied by the sample provider rather than from assay-based typing. Study-wide findings and limitations: How much clinical and demographic metadata was included differed by source and by participant, and the metadata was provided uncurated.

The collaborating institutions used their own protocols to collect whole blood in K2EDTA tubes. For TCRbeta analysis, collaborators shipped samples in one of three forms: frozen whole blood, isolated PBMCs, or DNA extracted from either of those sample types. On this clone: Its target antigen remains unknown. Base qualities are not at hand, and no much larger clone is one base apart.

The CDR3, from cysteine to phenylalanine, totals 15 residues. The sequence is cut down to CDR3 DNA, 45 bases in frame from base 1. V has 6 bases trimmed and J has 2 bases trimmed; junction bases matching no gene number 7. CDR1 and CDR2 (MDHEN, SYDVKM) derive from the germline V gene. The immunoSEQ Assay, a bias-controlled multiplex PCR, was used to amplify TCRbeta CDR3 regions from genomic DNA. Per the authors' processing: Within the assay, amplification of reference gene primers was used to estimate how many nucleated cells each sample contained. Sequence reads were collapsed and filtered to measure the absolute abundance of every unique TCRbeta CDR3 rearrangement. For each sample, productive Simpson clonality was calculated as the square root of Simpson's diversity index over productive rearrangements. What TCRdb holds here is the immuneACCESS table cut down to in-frame rearrangements. Part of the clones is not present; checked against another copy, under half of the missing clones reflect an unresolved V gene, and the others are unexplained. V and J calls and clone size are copied from that table; D and trimming were computed from the DNA. The sample table lists 100,000 or so clones, about 86% of them with a count of one. The ten largest clones add up to roughly 5% of the sample.

The sequence came from a human donor in a cohort sampled during active COVID-19. The rearrangement joined TRBV28 to TRBJ1-5, and 7 bases in between align with TRBD1. Sequencing used peripheral blood. The nucleotides are TGTGCCAGCAGCTTGACAGGGAAGGGCAATCAGCCCCAGCATTTT. Its amino acids are CASSLTGKGNQPQHF.